This T cell receptor beta chain is drawn from a study of blood T cell repertoires in COVID-19. About the study: Italy, Spain and the United States were the sources of the convalescent and acute COVID-19 samples.

Study processing details: Amplifying reference gene primers gave estimates of nucleated cell counts. Assay used: immunoSEQ multiplex PCR; TCRdb lists only in-frame clones, some missing. Clone size and V and J calls were adopted from that table, with D and trimming inferred from the DNA. Seen here are some 87,000 clones, 87% observed once, and the top ten hold roughly 17%. This CDR3 contains 13 residues. Per the germline V gene, CDR1 is MGHDK and CDR2 is SYGVNS. V shed 6 bases and J 8 bases; nucleotides not matched to a gene: 7. The TCR sequence derives from a human donor in a cohort sampled during active COVID-19. The genes are TRBV25-1 and TRBJ1-3; 7 nucleotides align to TRBD1. The sequenced sample consisted of peripheral blood. This CDR3 is CASREGAKDTIYF. The CDR3 coding sequence is TGTGCCAGCAGGGAGGGGGCCAAGGACACCATATATTTT.